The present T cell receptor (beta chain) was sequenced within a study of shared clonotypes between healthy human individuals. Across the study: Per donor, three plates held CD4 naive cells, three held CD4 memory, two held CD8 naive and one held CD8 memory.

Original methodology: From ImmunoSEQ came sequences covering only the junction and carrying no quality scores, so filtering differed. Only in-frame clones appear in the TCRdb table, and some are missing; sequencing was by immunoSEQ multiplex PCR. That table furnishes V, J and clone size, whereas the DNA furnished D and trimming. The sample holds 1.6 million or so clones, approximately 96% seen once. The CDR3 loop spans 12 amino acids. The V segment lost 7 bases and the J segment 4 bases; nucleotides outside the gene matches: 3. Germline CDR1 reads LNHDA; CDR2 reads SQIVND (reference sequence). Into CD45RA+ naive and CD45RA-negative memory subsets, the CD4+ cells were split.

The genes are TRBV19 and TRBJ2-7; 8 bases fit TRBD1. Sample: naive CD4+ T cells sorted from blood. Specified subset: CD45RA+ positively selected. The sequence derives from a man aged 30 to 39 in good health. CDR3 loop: CASTDRGYEQYF. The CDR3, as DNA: TGTGCCAGTACCGACAGGGGTTACGAGCAGTACTTC. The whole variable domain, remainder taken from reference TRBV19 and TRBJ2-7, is DGGITQSPKYLFRKEGQNVTLSCEQNLNHDAMYWYRQDPGQGLRLIYYSQIVNDFQKGDIAEGYSVSREKKESFPLTVTSAQKNPTAFYLCASTDRGYEQYFGPGTRLTVT.